One sample yielded the 9 T cell receptor beta chains listed below, sequenced in a study of cytotoxic CD8 clonotypes in ibrutinib-treated CLL. Libraries were prepared by immunoSEQ multiplex PCR; TCRdb keeps only in-frame clonotypes and omits some of them. Of about 60,000 clones listed, approximately 54% are singletons. This material consisted of PBMCs, taken at disease progression, from a patient treated with ibrutinib. These receptors came from a human donor with chronic lymphocytic leukemia.

The gene calls are TRBV20-1 and TRBJ2-7; a weak D match, TRBD2 (5 bases). Germline V gene data show CDR1 as DFQATT and CDR2 as SNEGSKA (reference sequence). The CDR3 consists of 11 residues. The germline V and J ends were trimmed by 5 bases and 7 bases, with 12 bases remaining between them. CDR3 nucleotide sequence: TGCAGTGCTTGGACTCGGGGTGAGCAGTACTTC. It codes for CSAWTRGEQYF.

This clone was counted only a few times. This sequence joins TRBV5-1 and TRBJ1-1; tentatively, D is TRBD1 (5 bases). Germline assignment: CDR1 SGHRS and CDR2 YFSETQ. V was pared by 3 bases and J by 6 bases, with 12 bases between. The CDR3 runs to 13 residues. The CDR3 DNA reads TGCGCCAGCAGCTCCGGGGGGGTCTCTGAAGCTTTCTTT. It codes for CASSSGGVSEAFF.

CDR3: CASSYSTGGGYEQYF. The CDR3 DNA reads as TGTGCCAGCAGTTACTCGACCGGGGGAGGCTACGAGCAGTACTTC. The chain carries TRBV6-6 and TRBJ2-7; the D gene is possibly TRBD2 (6 bases). V lost 0 bases to trimming and J lost 3 bases, with 12 bases between them. Germline loops: CDR1 MNHNY, CDR2 SVGAGI (reference sequence). The CDR3 totals 15 residues.

The CDR3 nucleotides read TGCAGCGCCGTACGGGGGTTGGACTATGGCTACACCTTC. Its protein product is CSAVRGLDYGYTF. The gene calls are TRBV29-1 and TRBJ1-2, with D possibly TRBD1 on 5 matching bases. The CDR3 covers 13 residues. V was shortened by 7 bases and J by 3 bases, with 15 bases between the two germline ends. Germline-derived CDR1 and CDR2 are SQVTM and ANQGSEA. Drawing the rest from reference TRBV29-1 and TRBJ1-2, the complete variable domain is SAVISQKPSRDICQRGTSLTIQCQVDSQVTMMFWYRQQPGQSLTLIATANQGSEATYESGFVIDKFPISRPNLTFSTLTVSNMSPEDSSIYLCSAVRGLDYGYTFGSGTRLTVV.

The chain joins TRBV6-1 to TRBJ2-7, with 7 bases matching TRBD2. CDR1 and CDR2 from the germline V gene are MNHNS and SASEGT. The CDR3 has 13 residues. After removal of 6 bases from V and 3 bases from J, the junction contained 5 bases not matched to a gene. CDR3: CASRGERDYEQYF. The CDR3 DNA sequence: TGTGCCAGCAGGGGGGAGCGGGACTACGAGCAGTACTTC.

The rearrangement joins TRBV7-9 to TRBJ2-7, with D hard to call. This CDR3 spans 11 amino acids. V dropped 5 bases and J dropped 0 bases, with 2 bases sitting between them. The germline CDR1 and CDR2 sequences are SEHNR and FQNEAQ (reference sequence). The chain's CDR3 is CASSHSYEQYF. The DNA for the CDR3 is TGTGCCAGCAGCCACTCCTACGAGCAGTACTTC.

The table lists this clone with a few counts. The DNA for the CDR3 is TGTGCCAGTGCAACGGCGGATTTCTACGAGCAGTACTTC. Translated, it gives CASATADFYEQYF. V gene TRBV19 combines with J gene TRBJ2-7; D not certain. In germline, CDR1 is LNHDA, CDR2 SQIVND (reference sequence). V was clipped by 8 bases and J by 3 bases, with 14 bases between them. The CDR3 covers 13 residues. The full variable domain, its missing parts supplied by reference TRBV19 and TRBJ2-7, is DGGITQSPKYLFRKEGQNVTLSCEQNLNHDAMYWYRQDPGQGLRLIYYSQIVNDFQKGDIAEGYSVSREKKESFPLTVTSAQKNPTAFYLCASATADFYEQYFGPGTRLTVT.

This clone was seen a single time. The chain employs TRBV6-5 and TRBJ2-7, with D unresolved. Germline loops: CDR1 MNHEY, CDR2 SVGAGI. V lost 5 bases, J lost 6 bases, and 8 bases lay in between. The CDR3 is 11 amino acids. The CDR3, as DNA: TGTGCCAGCAGTAAGCTGAGCGAGCAGTACTTC. It is translated as CASSKLSEQYF.

The chain is built from TRBV29-1 and TRBJ2-1; D unclear. The V end lost 4 bases, the J end lost 2 bases, and 3 bases lay between the germline ends. The germline gives CDR1 SQVTM, CDR2 ANQGSEA. This CDR3 region has 11 residues. CDR3 nucleotide sequence: TGCAGCGTTGTGGCCTACAATGAGCAGTTCTTC. As protein: CSVVAYNEQFF.